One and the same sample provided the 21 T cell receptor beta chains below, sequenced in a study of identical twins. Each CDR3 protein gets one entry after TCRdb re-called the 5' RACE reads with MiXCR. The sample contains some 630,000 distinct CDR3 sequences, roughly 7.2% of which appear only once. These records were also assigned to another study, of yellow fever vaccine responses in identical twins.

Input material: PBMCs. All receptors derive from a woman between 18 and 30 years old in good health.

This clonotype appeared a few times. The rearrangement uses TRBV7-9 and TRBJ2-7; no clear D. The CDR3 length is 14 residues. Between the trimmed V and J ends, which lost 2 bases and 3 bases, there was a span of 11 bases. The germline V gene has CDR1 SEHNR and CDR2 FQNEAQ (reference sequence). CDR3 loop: CASSLPDIGYEQYF. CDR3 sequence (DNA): TGTGCCAGCAGCTTACCGGATATCGGCTACGAGCAGTACTTC.

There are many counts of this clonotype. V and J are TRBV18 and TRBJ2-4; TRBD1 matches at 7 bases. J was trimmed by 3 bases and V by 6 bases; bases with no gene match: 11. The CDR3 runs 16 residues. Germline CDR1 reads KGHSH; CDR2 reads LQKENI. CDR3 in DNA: TGTGCCAGCTCCCCGTCCACAGGGGTGGTCAAAAACATTCAGTACTTC. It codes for CASSPSTGVVKNIQYF. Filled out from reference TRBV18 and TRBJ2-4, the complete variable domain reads NAGVMQNPRHLVRRRGQEARLRCSPMKGHSHVYWYRQLPEEGLKFMVYLQKENIIDESGMPKERFSAEFPKEGPSILRIQQVVRGDSAAYFCASSPSTGVVKNIQYFGAGTRLSVL.

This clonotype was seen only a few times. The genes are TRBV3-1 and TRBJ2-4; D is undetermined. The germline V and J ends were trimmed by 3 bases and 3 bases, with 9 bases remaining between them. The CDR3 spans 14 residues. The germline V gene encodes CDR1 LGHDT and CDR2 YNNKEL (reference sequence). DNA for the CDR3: TGTGCCAGCAGCCACGGGCAGCTCAAAAACATTCAGTACTTC. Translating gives CASSHGQLKNIQYF.

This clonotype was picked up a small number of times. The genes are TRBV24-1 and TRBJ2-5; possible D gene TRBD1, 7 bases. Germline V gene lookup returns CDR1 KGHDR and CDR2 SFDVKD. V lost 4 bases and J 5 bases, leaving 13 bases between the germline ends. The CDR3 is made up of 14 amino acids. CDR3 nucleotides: TGTGCCACCAGTGACCCGACAGGGAGGGAGACCCAGTACTTC. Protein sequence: CATSDPTGRETQYF.

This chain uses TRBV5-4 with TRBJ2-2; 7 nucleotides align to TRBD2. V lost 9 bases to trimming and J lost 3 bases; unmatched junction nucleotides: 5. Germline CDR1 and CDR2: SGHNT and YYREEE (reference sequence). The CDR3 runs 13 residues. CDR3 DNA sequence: TGTGCCATGGGAGGGCCTGACACCGGGGAGCTGTTTTTT. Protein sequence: CAMGGPDTGELFF.

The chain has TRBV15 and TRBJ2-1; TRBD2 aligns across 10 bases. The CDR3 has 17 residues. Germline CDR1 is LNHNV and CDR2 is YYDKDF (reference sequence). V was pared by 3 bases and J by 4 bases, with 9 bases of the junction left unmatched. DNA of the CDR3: TGTGCCACCAGCAGCAGACAAAGCGGGAGGGCATACAATGAGCAGTTCTTC. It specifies CATSSRQSGRAYNEQFF. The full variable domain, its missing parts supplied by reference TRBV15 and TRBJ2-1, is DAMVIQNPRYQVTQFGKPVTLSCSQTLNHNVMYWYQQKSSQAPKLLFHYYDKDFNNEADTPDNFQSRRPNTSFCFLDIRSPGLGDTAMYLCATSSRQSGRAYNEQFFGPGTRLTVL.

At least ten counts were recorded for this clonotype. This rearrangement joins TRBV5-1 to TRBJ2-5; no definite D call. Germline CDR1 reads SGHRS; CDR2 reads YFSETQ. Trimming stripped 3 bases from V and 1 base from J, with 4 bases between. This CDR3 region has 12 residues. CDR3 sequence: CASSSIQETQYF. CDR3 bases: TGCGCCAGCAGCTCGATCCAAGAGACCCAGTACTTC.

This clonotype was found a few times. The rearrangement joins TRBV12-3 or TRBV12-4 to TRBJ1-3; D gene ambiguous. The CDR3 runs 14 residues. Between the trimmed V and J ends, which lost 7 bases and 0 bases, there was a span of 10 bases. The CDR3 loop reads CASKYRGSGNTIYF. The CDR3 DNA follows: TGTGCCAGCAAATATCGGGGCTCTGGAAACACCATATATTTT.

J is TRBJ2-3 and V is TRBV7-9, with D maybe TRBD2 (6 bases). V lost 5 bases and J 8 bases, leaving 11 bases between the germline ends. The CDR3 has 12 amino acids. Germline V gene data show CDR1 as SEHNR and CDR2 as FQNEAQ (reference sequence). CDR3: CASSGTGVTQYF. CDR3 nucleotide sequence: TGTGCCAGCAGCGGTACGGGAGTTACGCAGTATTTT.

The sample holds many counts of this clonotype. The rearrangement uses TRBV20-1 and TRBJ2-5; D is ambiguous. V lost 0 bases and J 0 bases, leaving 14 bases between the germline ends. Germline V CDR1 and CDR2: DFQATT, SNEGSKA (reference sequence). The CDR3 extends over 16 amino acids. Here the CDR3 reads CSARDSQQEYQETQYF. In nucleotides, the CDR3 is TGCAGTGCTAGAGATTCCCAACAAGAGTACCAAGAGACCCAGTACTTC.

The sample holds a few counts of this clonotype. The CDR3 loop is CASSQDRTGSYTEAFF. CDR3 DNA: TGTGCCAGCAGCCAAGACCGGACAGGGTCGTACACTGAAGCTTTCTTT. The chain employs TRBV3-1 and TRBJ1-1; TRBD1 matches 8 bases. The junction had 6 bases not matched to a gene; V was cut back by 0 bases and J by 3 bases. Germline values: CDR1 LGHDT, CDR2 YNNKEL (reference sequence). This CDR3 contains 16 residues.

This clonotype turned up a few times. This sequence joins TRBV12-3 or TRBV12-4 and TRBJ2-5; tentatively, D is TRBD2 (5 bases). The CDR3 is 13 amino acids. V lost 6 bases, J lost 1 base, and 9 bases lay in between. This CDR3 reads CASRAGIQETQYF. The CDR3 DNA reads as TGTGCCAGCAGGGCCGGGATCCAAGAGACCCAGTACTTC.

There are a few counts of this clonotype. CDR3 DNA sequence: TGTGCCAGCAGCTTGACCCGGGACAACGGAGAAGCTTTCTTT. Its translation: CASSLTRDNGEAFF. The gene calls are TRBV7-2 and TRBJ1-1; tentative D call: TRBD1 (6 bases). This CDR3 contains 14 residues. Germline assignment: CDR1 SGHTA and CDR2 FQGNSA. The ends were cut back, 3 bases at V and 8 bases at J, with 16 bases in the middle. The full variable domain, rest sourced from reference TRBV7-2 and TRBJ1-1, is GAGVSQSPSNKVTEKGKDVELRCDPISGHTALYWYRQSLGQGLEFLIYFQGNSAPDKSGLPSDRFSAERTGGSVSTLTIQRTQQEDSAVYLCASSLTRDNGEAFFGQGTRLTVV.

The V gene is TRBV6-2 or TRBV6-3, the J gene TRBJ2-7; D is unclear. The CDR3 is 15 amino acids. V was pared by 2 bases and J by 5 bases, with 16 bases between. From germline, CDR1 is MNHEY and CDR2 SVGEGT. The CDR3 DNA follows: TGTGCCAGCAGTTACGGGCCCCCCATAGGGCACGAGCAGTACGTC. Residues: CASSYGPPIGHEQYV.

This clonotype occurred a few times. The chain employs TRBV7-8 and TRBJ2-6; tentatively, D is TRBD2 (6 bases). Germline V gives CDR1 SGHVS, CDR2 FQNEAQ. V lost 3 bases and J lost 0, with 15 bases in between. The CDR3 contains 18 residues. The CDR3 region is CASSLAAGSISGANVLTF. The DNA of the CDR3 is TGTGCCAGCAGCTTGGCTGCGGGATCGATCTCTGGGGCCAACGTCCTGACTTTC.

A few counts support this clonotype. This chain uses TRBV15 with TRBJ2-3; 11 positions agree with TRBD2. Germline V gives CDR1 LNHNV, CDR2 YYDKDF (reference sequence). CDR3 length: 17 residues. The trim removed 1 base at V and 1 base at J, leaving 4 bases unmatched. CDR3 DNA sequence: TGTGCCACCAGCAGAGTTGTGACTAGCGGGGGCACAGATACGCAGTATTTT. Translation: CATSRVVTSGGTDTQYF. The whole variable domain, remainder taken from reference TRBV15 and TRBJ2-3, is DAMVIQNPRYQVTQFGKPVTLSCSQTLNHNVMYWYQQKSSQAPKLLFHYYDKDFNNEADTPDNFQSRRPNTSFCFLDIRSPGLGDTAMYLCATSRVVTSGGTDTQYFGPGTRLTVL.

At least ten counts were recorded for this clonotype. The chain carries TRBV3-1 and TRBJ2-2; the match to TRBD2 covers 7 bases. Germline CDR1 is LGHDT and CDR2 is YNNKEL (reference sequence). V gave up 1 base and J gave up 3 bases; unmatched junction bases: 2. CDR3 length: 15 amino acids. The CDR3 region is CASSQVGGDTGELFF. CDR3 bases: TGTGCCAGCAGCCAAGTGGGAGGGGACACCGGGGAGCTGTTTTTT.

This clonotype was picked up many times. DNA for the CDR3: TGTGCCACCACGGAACAGGGGGCAGACACCATATATTTT. Amino acid sequence: CATTEQGADTIYF. The genes are TRBV12-3 or TRBV12-4 and TRBJ1-3, with TRBD1 matching over 9 bases. The CDR3 covers 13 residues. V lost 10 bases and J lost 8; bases outside the gene matches: 9.

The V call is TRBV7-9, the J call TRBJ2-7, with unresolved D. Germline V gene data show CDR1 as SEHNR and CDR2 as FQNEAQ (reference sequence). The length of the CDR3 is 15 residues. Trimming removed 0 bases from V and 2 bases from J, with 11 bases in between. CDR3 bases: TGTGCCAGCAGCTTAGCATATGGGCCAACCTACGAGCAGTACTTC. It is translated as CASSLAYGPTYEQYF.

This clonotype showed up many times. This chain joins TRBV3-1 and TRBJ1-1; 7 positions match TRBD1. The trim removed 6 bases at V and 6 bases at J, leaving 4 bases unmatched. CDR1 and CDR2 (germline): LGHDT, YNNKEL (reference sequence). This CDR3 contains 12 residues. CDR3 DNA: TGTGCCAGCAGAACCGGGACAGCTGAAGCTTTCTTT. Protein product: CASRTGTAEAFF.

The CDR3 bases are TGTGCCAGCAGGTGGACAGTGACTAACACCGGGGAGCTGTTTTTT. It translates to CASRWTVTNTGELFF. This chain connects TRBV6-1 to TRBJ2-2, with a possible D match to TRBD1 (6 bases). Germline lookup yields CDR1 MNHNS and CDR2 SASEGT. With 6 bases removed from V and 2 bases from J, the gap between germline ends came to 13 bases. This CDR3 has 15 residues.